Many counts were recorded for the clone carrying this TCR beta chain. The antigen is unknown. The researchers produced TCR beta cDNA from around 0.5 ug total RNA with a constant-region primer. Libraries for TCR beta were built through three nested multiplex PCR rounds, which together made up a slightly modified ARM-PCR procedure. Amplification in the first two PCR rounds was performed using TRBV1-TRBV30 forward primers and a C-beta reverse primer for 10 cycles each. TCRdb ran MiXCR on the multiplex PCR reads and lists one entry per CDR3 protein. The sample consists of about 37,000 distinct CDR3 sequences, 75% of them appearing once. The data stem from a study of tumor-infiltrating lymphocytes in primary liver carcinoma. Total RNA and DNA came together from around 20-30 mg of bulk tissue without cell sorting. No treatment had been given to the patients, who were chronically infected with HBV. Findings and caveats of the study: The top-250-clone fraction was significantly higher in tumors than in blood (p = 0.039).

V shed 3 bases and J shed 2 bases, with 15 bases lying between them. The CDR3 extends over 15 amino acids. Germline V lookup: CDR1 SGHRS, CDR2 YFSETQ. The sample comprised tumor-adjacent normal liver tissue. The sequence was obtained from a man aged 35 to 55 with primary liver carcinoma and hepatitis B virus infection. The chain is built from TRBV5-1 and TRBJ2-7; D may be TRBD1 or TRBD2 (5 bases each). Here the CDR3 reads CASSSAGTATYEQYF. The CDR3 DNA sequence: TGCGCCAGCAGCTCGGCCGGGACGGCAACCTACGAGCAGTACTTC.